What follows describes a single TCR beta chain. Its antigen is unidentified. Normal lung was taken at the farthest possible site, at least 3 cm from tumour. Generated by immunoSEQ multiplex PCR, the TCRdb table keeps only in-frame clones and is missing some. The sample lists some 6,000 clones; approximately 71% were seen once. This record comes from a study of immune cell composition in non-small cell lung cancer. Points from the study as a whole: Tumour-associated clones >0.5% occurred in approximately 34% of adenocarcinomas, roughly 80% of squamous. Overall clonality, unlike maximal tumour-associated clone frequency, did not predict TIL reactivity.

In germline, CDR1 is SGHTA, CDR2 FQGNSA. V was trimmed by 2 bases and J by 5 bases, leaving 6 bases between them. The length of the CDR3 is 12 residues. The sequenced material came from non-adjacent lung tissue. The J gene is TRBJ2-5, the V gene TRBV7-2; D call uncertain. The TCR comes from a human donor with non-small cell lung cancer. In DNA, the CDR3 is TGTGCCAGCAGCTTATCCATGGAGACCCAGTACTTC. Its translation is CASSLSMETQYF. Complete variable domain (other parts from reference TRBV7-2 and TRBJ2-5): GAGVSQSPSNKVTEKGKDVELRCDPISGHTALYWYRQSLGQGLEFLIYFQGNSAPDKSGLPSDRFSAERTGGSVSTLTIQRTQQEDSAVYLCASSLSMETQYFGPGTRLLVL.